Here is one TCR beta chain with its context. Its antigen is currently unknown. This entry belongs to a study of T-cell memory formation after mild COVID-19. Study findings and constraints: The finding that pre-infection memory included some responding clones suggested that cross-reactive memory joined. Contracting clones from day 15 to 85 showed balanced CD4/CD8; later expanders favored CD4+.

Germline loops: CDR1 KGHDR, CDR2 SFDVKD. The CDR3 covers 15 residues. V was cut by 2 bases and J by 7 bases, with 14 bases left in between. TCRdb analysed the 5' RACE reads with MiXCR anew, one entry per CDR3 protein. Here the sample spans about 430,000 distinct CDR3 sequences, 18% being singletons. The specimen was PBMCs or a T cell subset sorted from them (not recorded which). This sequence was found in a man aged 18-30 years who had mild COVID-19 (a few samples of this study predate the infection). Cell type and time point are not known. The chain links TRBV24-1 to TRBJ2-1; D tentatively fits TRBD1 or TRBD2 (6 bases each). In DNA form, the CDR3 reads TGTGCCACCAGTGATTCATCGGGGGCCGGGAATGAGCAGTTCTTC. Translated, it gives CATSDSSGAGNEQFF.